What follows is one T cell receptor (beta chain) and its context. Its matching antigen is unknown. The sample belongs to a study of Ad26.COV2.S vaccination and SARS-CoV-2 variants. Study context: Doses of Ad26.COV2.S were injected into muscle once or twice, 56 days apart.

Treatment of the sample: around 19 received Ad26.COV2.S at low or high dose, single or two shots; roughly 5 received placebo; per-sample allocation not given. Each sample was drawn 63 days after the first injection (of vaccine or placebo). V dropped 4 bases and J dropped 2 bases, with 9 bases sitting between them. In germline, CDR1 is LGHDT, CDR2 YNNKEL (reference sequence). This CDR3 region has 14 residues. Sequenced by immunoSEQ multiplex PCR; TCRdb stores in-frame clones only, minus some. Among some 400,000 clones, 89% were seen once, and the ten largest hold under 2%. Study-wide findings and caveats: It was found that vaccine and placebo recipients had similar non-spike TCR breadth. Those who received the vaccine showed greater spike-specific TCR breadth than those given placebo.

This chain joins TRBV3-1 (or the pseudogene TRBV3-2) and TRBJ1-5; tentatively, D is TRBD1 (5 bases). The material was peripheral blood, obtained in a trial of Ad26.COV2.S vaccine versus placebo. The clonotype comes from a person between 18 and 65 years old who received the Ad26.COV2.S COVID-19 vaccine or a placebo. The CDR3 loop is CASSPSGGNQPQHF. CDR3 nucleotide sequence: TGTGCCAGCAGCCCGTCGGGGGGCAATCAGCCCCAGCATTTT.